This T cell receptor beta chain is from a study of blood T cell repertoires in COVID-19. About the study: Material from acute and convalescent COVID-19 was sourced from the United States, Italy and Spain. PBMCs, B-cell-depleted T cells, or T cells were the source of the cDNA or gDNA that made up the material.

How the authors handled the data: From reference gene primer amplification, estimates of nucleated cell counts were derived. Method: immunoSEQ multiplex PCR; TCRdb's copy keeps in-frame clones and lacks some. V, J and clone size were drawn from that table, and D and trimming were deduced from the DNA. This table has more than 80,000 clones, 71% appearing once. The J segment lost 8 bases and the V segment lost 6 bases, leaving 15 bases of the junction unmatched. Germline CDR1 reads MDHEN; CDR2 reads SYDVKM. There are 16 residues in the CDR3. The sample comprised peripheral blood. The sequence was collected from a human donor with acute or convalescent COVID-19. The donor label of this sample is uncertain. V is TRBV28 and J is TRBJ2-1; 8 nucleotides agree with TRBD1. Here the CDR3 DNA reads TGTGCCAGCAGGCGCCGAGTAACCGGGACAGGCGATGAGCAGTTCTTC. Its translation: CASRRRVTGTGDEQFF.